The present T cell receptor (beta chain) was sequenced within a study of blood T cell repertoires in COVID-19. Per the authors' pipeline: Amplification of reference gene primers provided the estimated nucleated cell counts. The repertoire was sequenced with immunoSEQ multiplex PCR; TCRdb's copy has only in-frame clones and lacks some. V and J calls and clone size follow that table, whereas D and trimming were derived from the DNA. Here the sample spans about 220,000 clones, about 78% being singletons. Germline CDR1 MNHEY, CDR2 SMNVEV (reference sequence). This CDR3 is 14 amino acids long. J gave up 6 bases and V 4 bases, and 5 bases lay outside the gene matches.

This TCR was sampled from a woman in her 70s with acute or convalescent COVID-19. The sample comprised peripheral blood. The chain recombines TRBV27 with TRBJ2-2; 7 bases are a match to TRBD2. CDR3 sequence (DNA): TGTGCCAGCAGTTGGGGGGGTGCGTCCGGGGAGCTGTTTTTT. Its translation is CASSWGGASGELFF.